Listed below are T cell receptor beta chains from one sample, sequenced in a study of cytomegalovirus exposure and HLA in healthy donors. The table came from immunoSEQ multiplex PCR; TCRdb's copy has only in-frame clones and leaves some out. The sample includes 100,000 to 120,000 clones, about 61% of them seen just once. Sequencing was carried out using PBMCs. Receptor source: a man between 18 and 29 years old in good health and CMV-seropositive. Each CDR3 is given with its conserved first and last residue. D genes are given only for firm matches. Expanded clones get a size class; other rows say once, few or many, or leave the size out.

clone_size j_call d_call v_call cdr3_aa cdr3_nt
few TRBJ2-2 TRBD1 TRBV9 CASSVTGSNTGELFF TGTGCCAGCAGCGTGACAGGGTCGAACACCGGGGAGCTGTTTTTT
once TRBJ2-2 TRBD2 TRBV11-3 CASSRALAGGNTGELFF TGTGCCAGCAGCCGTGCGCTAGCGGGGGGAAATACCGGGGAGCTGTTTTTT
- TRBJ1-6 TRBD1 TRBV6-1 CASSGLPGQGNSPLHF TGTGCCAGCAGTGGGTTACCGGGACAGGGTAATTCACCCCTCCACTTT
- TRBJ1-5 TRBD1 TRBV6-5 CASSYGTADQPQHF TGTGCCAGCAGTTACGGGACAGCAGATCAGCCCCAGCATTTT
few TRBJ2-7 - TRBV5-1 CASRPDNSYEQYF TGCGCCAGCAGACCCGACAACTCCTACGAGCAGTACTTC
- TRBJ2-7 - TRBV6-5 CASSGSAGLAYEQYF TGTGCCAGCAGTGGGTCGGCAGGCCTTGCCTACGAGCAGTACTTC
few TRBJ1-2 - TRBV7-2 CASSSYLGQILYGYTF TGTGCCAGCAGCTCCTACCTTGGGCAGATACTTTATGGCTACACCTTC
- TRBJ2-7 TRBD1 TRBV15 CATSTDRATYEQYF TGTGCCACCAGCACTGACAGGGCCACCTACGAGCAGTACTTC
few TRBJ1-1 - TRBV10-3 CAISGGGAGDTEAFF TGTGCCATCAGCGGTGGAGGTGCTGGAGACACTGAAGCTTTCTTT
- TRBJ1-4 - TRBV7-9 CAGQVATNEKLFF TGTGCCGGACAAGTTGCAACTAATGAAAAACTGTTTTTT
- TRBJ1-2 - TRBV29-1 CSVDLTGPGYTF TGCAGCGTTGATTTGACAGGTCCCGGCTACACCTTC
once TRBJ1-1 TRBD1 TRBV6-5 CASSPRDRMNTEAFF TGTGCCAGCAGTCCGCGGGACAGAATGAACACTGAAGCTTTCTTT
- TRBJ2-3 - TRBV5-1 CASSFRPGTDTQYF TGCGCCAGCAGCTTTAGGCCAGGTACAGATACGCAGTATTTT
- TRBJ1-6 TRBD1 TRBV5-6 CASSSWDRGHPPLHF TGTGCCAGCAGCTCCTGGGACAGGGGGCATCCACCCCTCCACTTT
- TRBJ2-2 TRBD1 TRBV2 CASSGPGQVNTGELFF TGTGCCAGCAGTGGTCCGGGACAGGTCAACACCGGGGAGCTGTTTTTT
- TRBJ1-2 - TRBV9 CASSVKDGDYTF TGTGCCAGCAGCGTTAAGGACGGGGACTACACCTTC
few TRBJ2-5 TRBD2 TRBV6-1 CASSEWDGGETQYF TGTGCCAGCAGTGAATGGGACGGGGGGGAGACCCAGTACTTC
- TRBJ2-5 - TRBV10-3 CASQRDSQETQYF TGTGCCAGCCAAAGGGACTCCCAAGAGACCCAGTACTTC
- TRBJ2-1 TRBD2 TRBV28 CASSLGGGVVNEQFF TGTGCCAGCAGTTTGGGCGGGGGGGTAGTCAATGAGCAGTTCTTC
- TRBJ2-2 - TRBV4-1 CASSQTGNTGELFF TGCGCCAGCAGCCAAACAGGGAACACCGGGGAGCTGTTTTTT
- TRBJ2-1 TRBD1 TRBV7-9 CASSPKSGRGLSEQFF TGTGCCAGCAGCCCAAAATCGGGCAGGGGGCTTAGTGAGCAGTTCTTC
- TRBJ2-1 TRBD1 TRBV5-1 CASSLRPDRVARGSYNEQFF TGCGCCAGCAGTCTCAGGCCCGACAGGGTAGCCCGAGGCTCCTACAATGAGCAGTTCTTC
few TRBJ2-3 - TRBV2 CASSSADTQYF TGTGCCAGCAGCAGTGCAGATACGCAGTATTTT
once TRBJ2-3 TRBD1 TRBV9 CASSAGTGLLDTQYF TGTGCCAGCAGCGCGGGGACAGGGCTATTAGATACGCAGTATTTT
- TRBJ2-1 - TRBV6-1 CASSEARGYNEQFF TGTGCCAGCAGTGAAGCGCGGGGATACAATGAGCAGTTCTTC
few TRBJ1-4 - TRBV6-6 CASSPRLAGLSKLFF TGTGCCAGCAGTCCGCGTCTGGCAGGGTTGTCAAAACTGTTTTTT
- TRBJ1-6 TRBD1 TRBV27 CASRQGSYNSPLHF TGTGCCAGTAGACAGGGCTCCTATAATTCACCCCTCCACTTT
once TRBJ2-4 - TRBV27 CASSLQGLGIQYF TGTGCCAGCAGTCTCCAGGGGTTGGGCATTCAGTACTTC
- TRBJ1-4 TRBD1 TRBV5-6 CASSLPTGAGANEKLFF TGTGCCAGCAGCTTGCCAACAGGGGCTGGGGCTAATGAAAAACTGTTTTTT
few TRBJ1-4 TRBD1 TRBV6-5 CASRTGGAQEKLFF TGTGCCAGCAGAACAGGGGGCGCACAGGAAAAACTGTTTTTT
few TRBJ2-5 TRBD2 TRBV9 CASSARGTGLGVQETQYF TGTGCCAGCAGCGCAAGGGGTACGGGACTAGGGGTTCAAGAGACCCAGTACTTC
- TRBJ2-5 TRBD1 TRBV7-6 CASSPIPGQARGAQYF TGTGCCAGCAGCCCGATTCCGGGACAGGCAAGGGGGGCCCAGTACTTC
- TRBJ2-1 TRBD2 TRBV2 CASRASGGAYNEQFF TGTGCCAGCAGAGCCAGCGGGGGGGCCTACAATGAGCAGTTCTTC
- TRBJ2-1 TRBD2 TRBV30 CAGLGGKGNEQFF TGTGCCGGGCTGGGGGGGAAGGGCAATGAGCAGTTCTTC
- TRBJ2-3 TRBD2 TRBV9 CASSGGLGLDTQYF TGTGCCAGCAGCGGGGGACTAGGTCTAGATACGCAGTATTTT
- TRBJ2-5 TRBD1 TRBV5-6 CASSFRDRILYF TGTGCCAGCAGCTTCCGGGACAGGATTCTGTACTTC
- TRBJ2-3 - TRBV19 CASSILGVGTDTQYF TGTGCCAGTAGTATTTTAGGGGTTGGTACAGATACGCAGTATTTT
- TRBJ2-3 TRBD2 TRBV15 CATSRGELKAGQADTQYF TGTGCCACCAGCAGAGGGGAGTTAAAAGCGGGGCAGGCAGATACGCAGTATTTT
- TRBJ1-1 - TRBV2 CASSAIGAEAFF TGTGCCAGCAGTGCCATAGGGGCTGAAGCTTTCTTT
few TRBJ1-4 TRBD1 TRBV15 CATSIRTGPKLFF TGTGCCACCAGCATAAGGACAGGGCCGAAGCTGTTTTTT
- TRBJ1-1 - TRBV28 CASSFRSGEKLNTEAFF TGTGCCAGCAGTTTCCGCTCAGGCGAAAAACTGAACACTGAAGCTTTCTTT
- TRBJ2-7 - TRBV30 CAWSLLSEQYF TGTGCCTGGAGTCTGCTAAGCGAGCAGTACTTC
- TRBJ1-4 - TRBV6-1 CASSSQGGEKLFF TGTGCCAGCAGTTCCCAGGGAGGGGAAAAACTGTTTTTT
- TRBJ2-1 TRBD1 TRBV28 CASSLDRVFSYNEQFF TGTGCCAGCAGTTTGGACAGGGTTTTTTCCTACAATGAGCAGTTCTTC
- TRBJ1-1 - TRBV5-4 CASSLAYRNTEAFF TGTGCCAGCAGCCTGGCGTACAGGAACACTGAAGCTTTCTTT
few TRBJ2-7 - TRBV4-2 CASSPGGGDNYEQYF TGTGCCAGCAGCCCCGGCGGAGGTGACAACTACGAGCAGTACTTC
medium-sized TRBJ2-1 - TRBV1 CTSSQRWGLGYNEQFF TGCACCAGCAGCCAAAGGTGGGGGCTGGGGTACAATGAGCAGTTCTTC
- TRBJ1-1 - TRBV7-9 CASSLRQGTNTEAFF TGTGCCAGCAGCTTACGTCAGGGCACGAACACTGAAGCTTTCTTT
- TRBJ1-1 - TRBV29-1 CSVESGPEAFF TGCAGCGTTGAGTCTGGCCCTGAAGCTTTCTTT